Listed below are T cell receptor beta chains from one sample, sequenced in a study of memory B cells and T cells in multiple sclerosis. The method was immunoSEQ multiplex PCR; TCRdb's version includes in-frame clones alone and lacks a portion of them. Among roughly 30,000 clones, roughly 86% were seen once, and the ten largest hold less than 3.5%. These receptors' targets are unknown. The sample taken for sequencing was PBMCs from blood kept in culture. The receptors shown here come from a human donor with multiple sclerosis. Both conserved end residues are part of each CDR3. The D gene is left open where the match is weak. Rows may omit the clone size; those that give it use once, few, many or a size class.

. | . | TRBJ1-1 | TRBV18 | TGTGCCAGCTCATCCCCAAGGGGGGGGGCGAACACTGAAGCTTTCTTT | CASSSPRGGANTEAFF
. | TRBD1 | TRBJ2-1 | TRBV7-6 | TGTGCCAGCAGCTTGGGGACAGGGCGATATGAGCAGTTCTTC | CASSLGTGRYEQFF
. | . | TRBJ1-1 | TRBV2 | TGTGCCAGCAGTGAAGCGCTTCTTGGGGGACGGGTCACTGAAGCTTTCTTT | CASSEALLGGRVTEAFF
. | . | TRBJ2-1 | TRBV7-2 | TGTGCCAGCAGCCCAAGACTAGGAATGAATGAGCAGTTCTTC | CASSPRLGMNEQFF
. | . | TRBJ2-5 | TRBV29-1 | TGCAGCGTTGAAGGGGTTACAGGGAGACAAGAGACCCAGTACTTC | CSVEGVTGRQETQYF
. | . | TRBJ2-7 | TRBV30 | TGTGCTCGACAGACCTCCTACGAGCAGTACTTC | CARQTSYEQYF
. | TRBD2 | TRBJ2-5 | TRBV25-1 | TGTGCCAGCAGTGATCTCGGGAGGGGGAAGTCTGGGGAGACCCAGTACTTC | CASSDLGRGKSGETQYF
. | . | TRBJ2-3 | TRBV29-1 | TGCAGCGTCCGACTCGCCCTATACACAGATACGCAGTATTTT | CSVRLALYTDTQYF
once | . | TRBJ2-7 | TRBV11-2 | TGTGCCAGCAGCTTAGGGGGGGACATCTCCTACGAGCAGTACTTC | CASSLGGDISYEQYF
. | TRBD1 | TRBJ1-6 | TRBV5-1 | TGCGCCAGCAAGACAGGGCAATCACCCCTCCACTTT | CASKTGQSPLHF
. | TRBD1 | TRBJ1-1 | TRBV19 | TGTGCCAGTAGCGGGACAGTGAACACTGAAGCTTTCTTT | CASSGTVNTEAFF
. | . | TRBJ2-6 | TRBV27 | TGTGCCAGCAGTTCCCGAAGTTCCGGTTCTGGGGCCAACGTCCTGACTTTC | CASSSRSSGSGANVLTF
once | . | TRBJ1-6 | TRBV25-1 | TGTGCCAGCAGTGAAGGCAGGGATTCACCCCTCCACTTT | CASSEGRDSPLHF
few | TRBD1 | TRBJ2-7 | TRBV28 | TGTGCCAGCAGCAGGGACAGGGGGAGCTCCTACGAGCAGTACTTC | CASSRDRGSSYEQYF
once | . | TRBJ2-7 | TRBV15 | TGTGCCACCAGCAGAGAGATAGGGGGGACCTACGAGCAGTACTTC | CATSREIGGTYEQYF
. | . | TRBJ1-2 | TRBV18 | TGTGCCAGCGCCCATCCAGTGGGGGAAGCTAACTATGGCTACACCTTC | CASAHPVGEANYGYTF
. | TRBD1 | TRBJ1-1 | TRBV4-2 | TGTGCCAGCAGCCAAGGTCGCCAGGGGGCGGCCCCGGTGGTCTTT | CASSQGRQGAAPVVF
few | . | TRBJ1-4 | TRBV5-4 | TGTGCCAGCAGCTTCGGAGGGGGTAGAAATGAAAAACTGTTTTTT | CASSFGGGRNEKLFF
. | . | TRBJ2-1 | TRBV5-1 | TGCGCCAGCAGCTTGGTGCGAAATGAGCAGTTCTTC | CASSLVRNEQFF
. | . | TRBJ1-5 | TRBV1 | TGCACCAGCAGCCAACCCCCCCCAGGGTCGGATGATCAGCCCCAGCATTTT | CTSSQPPPGSDDQPQHF
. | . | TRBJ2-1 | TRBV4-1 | TGCGCCAGCAGCCAAGTTATGGCTACCGGGGATGAGCAGTTCTTC | CASSQVMATGDEQFF
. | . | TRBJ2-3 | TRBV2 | TGTGCCATCGCCCGGCAGGGTCCAGATACGCAGTATTTT | CAIARQGPDTQYF
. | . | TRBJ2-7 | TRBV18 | TGTGCCAGCTCACCACCAAGCAGGGCCTTTTCCTACGAGCAGTACTTC | CASSPPSRAFSYEQYF
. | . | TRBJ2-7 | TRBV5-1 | TGCGCCAGCAGCTTGGATCCAGGGGGGTGGGAGCAGTACTTC | CASSLDPGGWEQYF
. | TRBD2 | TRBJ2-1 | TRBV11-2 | TGTGCCAGCAGAAAAAAGGGACTAGCGGACTACAATGAGCAGTTCTTC | CASRKKGLADYNEQFF
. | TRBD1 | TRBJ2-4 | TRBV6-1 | TGTGCCAGCAGTGAATCGGGACAGGGTAAAAACATTCAGTACTTC | CASSESGQGKNIQYF
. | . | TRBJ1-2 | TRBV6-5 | TGTGCCAGCAGTCCAGAGCAGGGGCTACGTGGCTACACCTTC | CASSPEQGLRGYTF
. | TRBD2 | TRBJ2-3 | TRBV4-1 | TGCGCCAGCAGCCTCACGCCCCCCACGAGCGGGGCTCGAGATACGCAGTATTTT | CASSLTPPTSGARDTQYF
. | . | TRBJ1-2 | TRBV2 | TGTGCCAGCAGTGCGGAGGGACTGCGAGGCTACACCTTC | CASSAEGLRGYTF
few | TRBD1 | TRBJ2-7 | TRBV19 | TGTGCCAGTAGCCCGACAGGGAACTACGAGCAGTACTTC | CASSPTGNYEQYF
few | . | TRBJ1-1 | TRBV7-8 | TGTGCCAGCAGCCTCAACAGACAGACGAACACTGAAGCTTTCTTT | CASSLNRQTNTEAFF
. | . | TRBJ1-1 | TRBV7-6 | TGTGCCAGCAGCTTATCAGGGAGGGCGGTCACTGAAGCTTTCTTT | CASSLSGRAVTEAFF